This T cell receptor (beta chain) was identified in a study of cytomegalovirus exposure and HLA in healthy donors. Primers for the PCR totalled 60 Vbeta and 13 Jbeta. The assay was immunoSEQ multiplex PCR, and TCRdb's table has in-frame clones only and misses some. The top ten hold approximately 3.5% of the sample, which has about 99,000 clones, around 77% seen once. General study findings and limits: Indistinguishable V segments such as TRBV6-2 and TRBV6-3 were excluded. Versus the approximately 700-donor mean, an Asian-associated ancestry cluster reportedly showed fewer N-insertions in a later analysis.

Note on this clone: The antigen remains unidentified.

V lost 6 bases to trimming and J lost 14 bases; unmatched junction nucleotides: 6. The CDR3 length is 12 residues. Looked up from germline, CDR1 is MDHEN and CDR2 is SYDVKM. The rearrangement links TRBV28 to TRBJ1-4, with 10 nucleotides matching TRBD1. Material for sequencing was PBMCs. This TCR was recovered from a man between 40 and 49 years old in good health and CMV-seronegative. CDR3 in amino acids: CASSWGQGRLFF. In DNA form, the CDR3 reads TGTGCCAGCAGCTGGGGACAGGGGCGGCTGTTTTTT.